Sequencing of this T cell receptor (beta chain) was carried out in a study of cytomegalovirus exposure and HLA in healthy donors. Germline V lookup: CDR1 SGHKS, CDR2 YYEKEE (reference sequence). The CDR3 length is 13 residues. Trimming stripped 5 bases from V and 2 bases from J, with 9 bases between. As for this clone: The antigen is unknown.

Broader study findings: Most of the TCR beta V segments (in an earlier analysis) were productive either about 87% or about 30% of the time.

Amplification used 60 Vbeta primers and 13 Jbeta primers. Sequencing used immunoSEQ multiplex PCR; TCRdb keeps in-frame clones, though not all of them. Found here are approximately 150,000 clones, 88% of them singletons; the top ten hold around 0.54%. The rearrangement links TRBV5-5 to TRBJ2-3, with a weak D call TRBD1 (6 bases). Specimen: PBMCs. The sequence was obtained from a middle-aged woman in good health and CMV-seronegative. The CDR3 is CASRGQLTDTQYF. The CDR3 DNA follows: TGTGCCAGCAGAGGACAGCTCACAGATACGCAGTATTTT. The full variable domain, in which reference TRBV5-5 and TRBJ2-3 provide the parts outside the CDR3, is DAGVTQSPTHLIKTRGQQVTLRCSPISGHKSVSWYQQVLGQGPQFIFQYYEKEERGRGNFPDRFSARQFPNYSSELNVNALLLGDSALYLCASRGQLTDTQYFGPGTRLTVL.